This T cell receptor beta chain was identified in a study of patients and donors after allogeneic stem cell transplantation. TCRdb independently ran MiXCR on the RT-PCR reads; one entry per CDR3 protein. There are 100,000 to 120,000 distinct CDR3 sequences in the sample; 35% occur only once, and around 25% lies in the top ten. This clonotype was counted a few times. This CDR3 spans 16 amino acids. V lost 1 base to trimming and J lost 0 bases, with 10 bases between them. Germline CDR1 is MNHEY and CDR2 is SMNVEV (reference sequence). This clonotype was sampled from a human donor who was either an allogeneic HSCT recipient or a stem cell or donor lymphocyte infusion donor (not recorded which). It is not recorded whose cells these are; they may come from a transplant donor. Sequencing used blood, either unsorted or a sorted T cell fraction (not recorded which). This chain uses TRBV27 with TRBJ2-1, with D unclear. The CDR3 bases are TGTGCCAGCAGTTTATACGGCGTATCCTCCTACAATGAGCAGTTCTTC. Translating it yields CASSLYGVSSYNEQFF.